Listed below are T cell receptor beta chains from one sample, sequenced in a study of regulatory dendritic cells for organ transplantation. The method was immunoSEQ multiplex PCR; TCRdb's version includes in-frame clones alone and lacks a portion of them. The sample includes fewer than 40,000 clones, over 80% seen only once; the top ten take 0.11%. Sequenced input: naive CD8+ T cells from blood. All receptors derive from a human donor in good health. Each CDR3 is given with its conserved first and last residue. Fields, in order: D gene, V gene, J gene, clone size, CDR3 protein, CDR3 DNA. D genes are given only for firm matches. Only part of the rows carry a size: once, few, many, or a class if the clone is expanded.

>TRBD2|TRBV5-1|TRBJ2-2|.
CASSGKRERGDTGELFF
TGCGCCAGCAGCGGAAAACGCGAGCGGGGGGATACCGGGGAGCTGTTTTTT
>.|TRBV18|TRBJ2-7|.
CASHPSGGAMPEQYF
TGTGCCAGCCACCCCTCGGGGGGCGCAATGCCCGAGCAGTACTTC
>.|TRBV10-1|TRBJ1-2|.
CASSDSLGSEYGYTF
TGCGCCAGCAGTGATTCGCTCGGCAGCGAATATGGCTACACCTTC
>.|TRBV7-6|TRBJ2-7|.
CASRIHEQYF
TGTGCCAGCCGCATCCACGAGCAGTACTTC
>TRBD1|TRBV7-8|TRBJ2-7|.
CASSLGAGGVYEQYF
TGTGCCAGCAGCTTAGGGGCAGGGGGAGTATACGAGCAGTACTTC
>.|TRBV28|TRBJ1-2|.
CASRQGSDGYTF
TGTGCCAGCAGACAAGGATCGGATGGCTACACCTTC
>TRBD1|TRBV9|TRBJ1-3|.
CASSSRDRRGGNTIYF
TGTGCCAGCAGCAGCCGGGACAGGCGAGGCGGAAACACCATATATTTT
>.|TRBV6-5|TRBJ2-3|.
CASSYGLPPTDTQYF
TGTGCCAGCAGTTACGGCCTACCCCCCACAGATACGCAGTATTTT
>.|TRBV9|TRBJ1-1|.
CASSVNGGGNTEAFF
TGTGCCAGCAGCGTAAACGGAGGGGGGAACACTGAAGCTTTCTTT
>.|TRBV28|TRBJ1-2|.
CASSLTGFLDYGYTF
TGTGCCAGCAGTTTAACAGGGTTTTTGGACTATGGCTACACCTTC
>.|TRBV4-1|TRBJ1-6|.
CASSPTGASPLHF
TGCGCCAGCAGCCCAACGGGGGCGTCACCCCTCCACTTT
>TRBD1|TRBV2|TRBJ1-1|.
CASSVGQVTPEAFF
TGTGCCAGCAGTGTTGGACAGGTAACACCTGAAGCTTTCTTT
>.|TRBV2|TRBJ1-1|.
CASSELGDTNTEAFF
TGTGCCAGCAGTGAACTAGGAGACACTAACACTGAAGCTTTCTTT
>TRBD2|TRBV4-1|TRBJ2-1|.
CASSQTSGGQFSPLF
TGCGCCAGCAGCCAAACTAGCGGGGGGCAGTTCAGCCCTCTCTTC
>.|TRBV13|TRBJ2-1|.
CASSLGGVGPNEQFF
TGTGCCAGCAGCTTAGGCGGGGTGGGTCCCAATGAGCAGTTCTTC
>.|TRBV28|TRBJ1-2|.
CASSFVSEIYGYTF
TGTGCCAGCAGTTTTGTGTCCGAAATCTATGGCTACACCTTC
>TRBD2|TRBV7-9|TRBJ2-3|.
CASSLGTSKTDTQYF
TGTGCCAGCAGCTTAGGGACTAGCAAGACAGATACGCAGTATTTT
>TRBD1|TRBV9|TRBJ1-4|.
CASSAGQGEKLFF
TGTGCCAGCAGCGCAGGACAGGGGGAAAAACTGTTTTTT
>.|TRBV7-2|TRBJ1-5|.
CASSLGAGESNQPQHF
TGTGCCAGCAGCTTAGGGGCGGGGGAGAGCAATCAGCCCCAGCATTTT
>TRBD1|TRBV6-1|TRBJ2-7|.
CASSAFFGTGTYEQYF
TGTGCCAGCAGTGCCTTTTTTGGGACAGGGACGTACGAGCAGTACTTC
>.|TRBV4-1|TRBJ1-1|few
CASSQSPRGANTEAFF
TGCGCCAGCAGCCAGAGCCCCAGGGGTGCGAACACTGAAGCTTTCTTT
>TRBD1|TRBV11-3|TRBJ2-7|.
CASSGTDSYEQYF
TGTGCCAGCAGCGGGACAGACTCCTACGAGCAGTACTTC
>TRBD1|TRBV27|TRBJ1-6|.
CASSPTGGQGFSSYNSPLHF
TGTGCCAGCAGCCCGACGGGAGGACAGGGCTTCAGCTCCTATAATTCACCCCTCCACTTT
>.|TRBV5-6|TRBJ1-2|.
CASSTPQDSLDYGYTF
TGTGCCAGCAGCACACCCCAGGATTCGTTGGACTATGGCTACACCTTC
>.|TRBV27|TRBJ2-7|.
CASARPGPRGYEQYF
TGTGCCAGTGCTCGACCGGGGCCGCGGGGCTACGAGCAGTACTTC
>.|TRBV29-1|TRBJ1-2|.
CSVDYQETYYGYTF
TGCAGCGTTGATTATCAGGAAACCTACTATGGCTACACCTTC
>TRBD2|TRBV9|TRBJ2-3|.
CASSVESGSSTDTQYF
TGTGCCAGCAGCGTAGAGAGCGGGAGCAGCACAGATACGCAGTATTTT
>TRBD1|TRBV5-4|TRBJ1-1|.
CASSLDRGPEAFF
TGTGCCAGCAGCTTGGACAGGGGGCCTGAAGCTTTCTTT
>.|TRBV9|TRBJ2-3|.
CASSVVSGGTQYF
TGTGCCAGCAGCGTAGTATCCGGGGGTACGCAGTATTTT
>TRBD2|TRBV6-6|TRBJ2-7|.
CASRDPLLAGSYEQYF
TGTGCCAGCAGGGACCCCCTTCTAGCGGGAAGCTACGAGCAGTACTTC
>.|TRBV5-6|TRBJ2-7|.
CASSYGQTYEQYF
TGTGCCAGCAGCTATGGACAGACCTACGAGCAGTACTTC
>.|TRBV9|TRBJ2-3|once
CASSLSGADTQYF
TGTGCCAGCAGCCTATCGGGGGCGGATACGCAGTATTTT
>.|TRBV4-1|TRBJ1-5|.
CASSQEEGNQPQHF
TGCGCCAGCAGCCAAGAGGAGGGCAATCAGCCCCAGCATTTT
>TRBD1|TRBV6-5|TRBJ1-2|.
CATLAGTGVYGYTF
TGTGCCACATTAGCCGGGACAGGGGTATATGGCTACACCTTC
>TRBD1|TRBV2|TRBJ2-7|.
CAGQGTPYEQYF
TGTGCCGGACAGGGGACCCCCTACGAGCAGTACTTC
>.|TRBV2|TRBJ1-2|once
CASIDRGYTF
TGTGCCAGCATTGACAGGGGCTACACCTTC
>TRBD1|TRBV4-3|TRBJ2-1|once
CASSGIVSGTEPSSYNEQFF
TGCGCCAGCAGCGGTATAGTTTCCGGGACAGAACCTTCCTCCTACAATGAGCAGTTCTTC
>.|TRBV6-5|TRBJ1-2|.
CASSYSITGFYGYTF
TGTGCCAGCAGTTACTCGATTACGGGATTCTATGGCTACACCTTC
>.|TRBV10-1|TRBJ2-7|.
CASSDIVSGTYEQYF
TGCGCCAGCAGTGATATAGTTAGCGGCACCTACGAGCAGTACTTC
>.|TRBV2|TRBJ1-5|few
CASSETFNQPQHF
TGTGCCAGCAGTGAAACGTTCAATCAGCCCCAGCATTTT
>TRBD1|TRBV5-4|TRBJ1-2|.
CASSFLTGGRYGYTF
TGTGCCAGCAGCTTTTTAACAGGGGGCCGCTATGGCTACACCTTC
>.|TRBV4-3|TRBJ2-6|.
CASSLGAPSGANVLTF
TGCGCCAGCAGCCTAGGGGCGCCCTCTGGGGCCAACGTCCTGACTTTC
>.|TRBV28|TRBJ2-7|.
CASSLGHPQEQYF
TGTGCCAGCAGTCTGGGACACCCCCAGGAGCAGTACTTC
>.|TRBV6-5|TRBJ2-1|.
CASSYVAGVNNEQFF
TGTGCCAGCAGTTACGTGGCAGGTGTGAACAATGAGCAGTTCTTC
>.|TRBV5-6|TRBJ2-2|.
CASSFGNTGELFF
TGTGCCAGCAGCTTCGGGAACACCGGGGAGCTGTTTTTT
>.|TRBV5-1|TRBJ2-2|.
CASSGGTVNTGELFF
TGCGCCAGCAGCGGAGGGACAGTTAACACCGGGGAGCTGTTTTTT
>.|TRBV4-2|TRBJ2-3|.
CASSHPRSTDTQYF
TGTGCCAGCAGCCACCCCCGTAGCACAGATACGCAGTATTTT